The T cell receptor beta chain under discussion was sequenced for a study of beta chain features in type 1 diabetes. As to this clone: The target antigen is unknown.

Using CD45RO/CCR7/CD25/CD127/CD95/CD27, CD4+ naive, central memory, regulatory and stem cell-like memory cells were sorted. cDNA synthesis used the whole RNA isolate, giving expressed TCRB sequences. TCRdb's copy holds only in-frame clones and misses some; the assay was immunoSEQ multiplex PCR. This sample has about 180,000 clones, with 10% to 15% found just once. The CDR3 is made up of 14 amino acids. The V end was cut by 5 bases, the J end by 5 bases, with 12 bases between. CDR1 is MNHEY, CDR2 SMNVEV, per germline (reference sequence). Study results and caveats: It was among patients, rather than healthy donors, that naive, central memory and Treg TCRB repertoires appeared more similar. The VDJ junctions of type 1 diabetes patients carried fewer insertions and more deletions.

This sequence originates from a woman younger than 35 in good health. The chain has TRBV27 and TRBJ1-4, with unresolved D. What was sequenced was central memory CD4+ T cells from blood. The CDR3 spells CASSMNRGNEKLFF. CDR3 in DNA: TGTGCCAGCAGTATGAACAGAGGGAATGAAAAACTGTTTTTT. Full variable domain (rest looked up from reference TRBV27 and TRBJ1-4): EAQVTQNPRYLITVTGKKLTVTCSQNMNHEYMSWYRQDPGLGLRQIYYSMNVEVTDKGDVPEGYKVSRKEKRNFPLILESPSPNQTSLYFCASSMNRGNEKLFFGSGTQLSVL.